Below, 10 T cell receptor beta chains from the same sample are listed, as sequenced in a study of shared clonotypes between healthy human individuals. Repertoires were generated with immunoSEQ multiplex PCR, while TCRdb's copy carries only in-frame clones and drops some. Of millions of clones in the sample, roughly 91% were seen once. Naive CD8 cells lacked CD45RO and underwent positive selection for CCR7, leaving out terminally differentiated effector memory CD45RA+ cells. What was sequenced was naive CD8+ T cells from PBMCs. The receptors were gathered from a man younger than 35 in good health. Some clones in this sample may be carry-over from other donors' samples.

V is TRBV2 and J is TRBJ2-7, with 10 bases lining up with TRBD2. With 8 bases clipped from V and 3 bases from J, the junction kept 4 bases outside the gene matches. This CDR3 has 13 amino acids. The germline V gene has CDR1 SNHLY and CDR2 FYNNEI. CDR3 loop: CASDGLADYEQYF. The DNA for the CDR3 is TGTGCCAGCGACGGACTAGCGGACTACGAGCAGTACTTC.

The chain's CDR3 is CASGLGSTGHTEAFF. CDR3 nucleotides: TGTGCTAGTGGTTTGGGGTCGACAGGGCACACTGAAGCTTTCTTT. The chain uses TRBV12-5 and TRBJ1-1, with TRBD1 matching 7 bases. Unmatched junction bases numbered 5, after V lost 1 base and J lost 3 bases. The germline gives CDR1 LGHNT, CDR2 FRNRAP. The CDR3 totals 15 residues.

The chain is built from TRBV9 and TRBJ2-3; D may be TRBD1 (5 bases). The CDR3 covers 15 residues. Per the germline V gene, CDR1 is SGDLS and CDR2 is YYNGEE. V dropped 0 bases and J dropped 1 base, with 9 bases sitting between them. CDR3 sequence reads: CASSVGSRGTDTQYF. CDR3 bases: TGTGCCAGCAGCGTAGGGAGCAGGGGCACAGATACGCAGTATTTT.

About this clone: Other DNA variants within this sample encode the same CDR3. Here the CDR3 reads CASRPGTGLSTGELFF. CDR3 bases: TGTGCCAGCAGGCCCGGGACAGGGTTGAGCACCGGGGAGCTGTTTTTT. This chain joins TRBV28 and TRBJ2-2, with 9 bases fitting TRBD1. CDR3 size: 16 residues. Per the germline V gene, CDR1 is MDHEN and CDR2 is SYDVKM. The junction had 9 bases not matched to a gene; V was cut back by 6 bases and J by 4 bases.

The chain employs TRBV7-6 and TRBJ2-7; D unresolved. This CDR3 region has 14 residues. Between the trimmed V and J ends, which lost 2 bases and 0 bases, there was a span of 8 bases. From germline, CDR1 is SGHVS and CDR2 FNYEAQ. The CDR3 spells CASSLFPSSYEQYF. Here the CDR3 DNA reads TGTGCCAGCAGCTTATTCCCTAGCTCCTACGAGCAGTACTTC.

The chain has TRBV19 and TRBJ2-7, with 11 nucleotides matching TRBD2. The CDR3 contains 15 residues. The V and J ends lost 5 bases and 8 bases, in that order; junction bases with no gene match: 11. The germline V gene encodes CDR1 LNHDA and CDR2 SQIVND (reference sequence). CDR3 DNA: TGTGCCAGTAGTCCGACTAGCGGGATTGTTTCCCAGCAGTACTTC. Residues: CASSPTSGIVSQQYF.

The gene calls are TRBV4-1 and TRBJ2-1, with unresolved D. Trimming shortened V by 0 bases and J by 0 bases, and 9 bases separated the two germline ends. In germline, CDR1 is MGHRA, CDR2 YSYEKL. This CDR3 region has 16 residues. Here the CDR3 reads CASSQDKRSSYNEQFF. In nucleotides, the CDR3 is TGCGCCAGCAGCCAAGATAAGAGGAGCTCCTACAATGAGCAGTTCTTC.

The sample holds one count of this clone. The chain couples TRBV5-8 to TRBJ2-3; 8 bases are a match to TRBD1. Germline lookup yields CDR1 SGHTS and CDR2 YDEGEE. Trimming took 4 bases from V and 2 from J; bases not matched to a gene: 6. This CDR3 spans 15 amino acids. CDR3 protein: CASSSTGGNTDTQYF. CDR3 nucleotides: TGTGCCAGCAGCAGTACAGGGGGTAACACAGATACGCAGTATTTT. The full variable domain, in which reference TRBV5-8 and TRBJ2-3 provide the parts outside the CDR3, is EAGVTQSPTHLIKTRGQQATLRCSPISGHTSVYWYQQALGLGLQFLLWYDEGEERNRGNFPPRFSGRQFPNYSSELNVNALELEDSALYLCASSSTGGNTDTQYFGPGTRLTVL.

V and J are TRBV5-1 and TRBJ2-1, with TRBD1 as a possible D gene (5 bases). V was trimmed by 2 bases and J by 0 bases, leaving 18 bases between them. Germline assignment: CDR1 SGHRS and CDR2 YFSETQ. This CDR3 is built from 18 residues. The CDR3 protein is CASSFLAVAQVSYNEQFF. CDR3 in DNA: TGCGCCAGCAGCTTCCTGGCCGTGGCACAGGTCTCCTACAATGAGCAGTTCTTC.

This chain links TRBV11-2 with TRBJ2-7; the D call may be TRBD1 or TRBD2 (5 bases each). V was pared by 4 bases and J by 0 bases, with 19 bases between. The CDR3 totals 17 residues. CDR1 and CDR2 from the germline V gene are SGHAT and FQNNGV. In DNA, the CDR3 is TGTGCCAGCAGCTCAGGCTACCGGGACCCCGGCTCCTACGAGCAGTACTTC. This gives the protein CASSSGYRDPGSYEQYF.